The 27 T cell receptor beta chains below were found in one sample sequenced in a study of T cells in Graves' hyperthyroidism and ophthalmopathy. Template material for amplifying TCR beta CDR3 regions consisted of RNA transcripts. HTBI primers were used for first-round RT-PCR of the TCR CDR3. From the multiplex PCR reads, TCRdb called clonotypes with MiXCR, one entry per CDR3 protein. The data show 700,000 to 850,000 distinct CDR3 sequences, with roughly a third seen just once and about a third held by the top ten. Sequenced input: blood. The source of these receptors is a woman aged 40 to 50 with Graves' hyperthyroidism.

The chain joins TRBV5-1 to TRBJ1-1; 7 nucleotides line up with TRBD1. The CDR3 loop spans 15 amino acids. Germline V gene data show CDR1 as SGHRS and CDR2 as YFSETQ. V trimming: 5 bases; J trimming: 0 bases; junction bases outside the gene matches: 7. The DNA for the CDR3 is TGCGCCAGCAGGGGTTCTGGGACAGTGAACACTGAAGCTTTCTTT. Translated: CASRGSGTVNTEAFF. The whole variable domain, filled in from reference TRBV5-1 and TRBJ1-1, reads KAGVTQTPRYLIKTRGQQVTLSCSPISGHRSVSWYQQTPGQGLQFLFEYFSETQRNKGNFPGRFSGRQFSNSRSEMNVSTLELGDSALYLCASRGSGTVNTEAFFGQGTRLTVV.

J is TRBJ1-2 and V is TRBV11-2; the D is unclear. Trimming removed 2 bases at V and 3 bases at J, with 13 bases between. Per germline, CDR1 SGHAT and CDR2 FQNNGV. The CDR3 covers 15 residues. Here the CDR3 reads CASSLKNGLDYGYTF. The DNA for the CDR3 is TGTGCCAGCAGCTTAAAAAACGGCCTGGACTATGGCTACACCTTC.

The sample holds a few counts of this clonotype. This chain links TRBV5-1 with TRBJ2-7; the match to TRBD2 covers 11 bases. Looked up from germline, CDR1 is SGHRS and CDR2 is YFSETQ. This CDR3 region has 14 residues. The V gene end was trimmed by 7 bases and the J gene end by 3 bases; junction bases not matched to a gene: 6. CDR3 loop: CASSTSGAYYEQYF. CDR3 sequence (DNA): TGCGCCAGCTCGACTAGCGGGGCGTACTACGAGCAGTACTTC.

This clonotype was picked up many times. The rearrangement uses TRBV7-9 and TRBJ2-7; possibly TRBD2 for D (6 bases). The germline V and J ends were trimmed by 6 bases and 7 bases, with 19 bases remaining between them. CDR3 length equals 14 residues. Germline CDR1 reads SEHNR; CDR2 reads FQNEAQ (reference sequence). CDR3 nucleotides: TGTGCCAGCAGACCAACTAGCAGAGTAGGGGAGCAGTACTTC. Translation gives CASRPTSRVGEQYF. Supplemented by reference TRBV7-9 and TRBJ2-7, the full variable domain reads DTGVSQNPRHKITKRGQNVTFRCDPISEHNRLYWYRQTLGQGPEFLTYFQNEAQLEKSRLLSDRFSAERPKGSFSTLEIQRTEQGDSAMYLCASRPTSRVGEQYFGPGTRLTVT.

The gene calls are TRBV7-9 and TRBJ2-3; tentative D call: TRBD2 (6 bases). The ends were cut back, 8 bases at V and 3 bases at J, with 18 bases in the middle. CDR3 size: 15 residues. Germline assignment: CDR1 SEHNR and CDR2 FQNEAQ (reference sequence). The CDR3 nucleotides read TGTGCCAGCGGGGGGACTCCCTCGGGGACAGATACGCAGTATTTT. This translates into CASGGTPSGTDTQYF.

This chain connects TRBV9 to TRBJ1-4; a possible D gene is TRBD1 (6 bases). The V gene's germline CDR1 is SGDLS and CDR2 YYNGEE. This CDR3 contains 18 residues. V lost 0 bases, J lost 7 bases, and 22 bases lay in between. The CDR3 DNA is TGTGCCAGCAGCGTAGAGGGGACGGGGGGGCCAAGAGGTGAAAAACTGTTTTTT. It encodes CASSVEGTGGPRGEKLFF.

Remarks on this clonotype: At one end, the junction sequence differs from germline, possibly due to a read error. The chain recombines TRBV5-1 with TRBJ2-5, with 9 bases that match TRBD2. The germline V gene has CDR1 SGHRS and CDR2 YFSETQ. The CDR3 is made up of 15 amino acids. CDR3 nucleotides: TGCGCCGGCAGCTTGGCAGCGGGGGGACAAGAGACCCAGTACTTC. Protein product: CAGSLAAGGQETQYF.

This clonotype has only a few counts. The chain couples TRBV18 to TRBJ1-1, with D unclear. V was clipped by 0 bases and J by 5 bases, with 10 bases between them. The CDR3 has 14 amino acids. The germline V gene encodes CDR1 KGHSH and CDR2 LQKENI. CDR3 nucleotide sequence: TGTGCCAGCTCACCACCACCCCGAGGGACTGAAGCTTTCTTT. Its protein product is CASSPPPRGTEAFF.

This clonotype was picked up many times. CDR3 protein: CASSLDSGGPGNTIYF. CDR3 in DNA: TGTGCCAGCAGCTTAGACTCAGGGGGCCCTGGAAACACCATATATTTT. The V gene is TRBV7-2, the J gene TRBJ1-3; 8 nucleotides agree with TRBD1. This CDR3 spans 16 amino acids. Germline CDR1 is SGHTA and CDR2 is FQGNSA. The V and J ends lost 1 base and 2 bases, in that order; junction bases with no gene match: 4.

This clonotype came up a few times. V is TRBV28 and J is TRBJ1-2; D ambiguous. Deletions cut 8 bases from V and 4 bases from J, with 8 bases between. The CDR3 covers 11 residues. Germline lookup yields CDR1 MDHEN and CDR2 SYDVKM. CDR3 nucleotides: TGTGCCAGCGGACTGCCCTATGGCTACACCTTC. Protein product: CASGLPYGYTF.

To note about this clonotype: A read error is likely, as this CDR3 ends without the conserved phenylalanine or tryptophan. The J gene is TRBJ2-5, the V gene TRBV12-3 or TRBV12-4; no clear D gene. The CDR3 has 14 amino acids. V was trimmed by 5 bases and J by 4 bases, leaving 14 bases between them. The CDR3 spells CASSPRLVRETQYS. CDR3 DNA: TGTGCCAGCAGTCCCCGCCTGGTGCGAGAGACCCAGTACTCC.

This rearrangement joins TRBV10-3 to TRBJ1-1, with 10 bases fitting TRBD1. V was pared by 9 bases and J by 5 bases, with 6 bases of the junction left unmatched. The CDR3 contains 13 residues. CDR1 is ENHRY, CDR2 SYGVKD, per germline. This CDR3 is CAIQPGQGTEAFF. As DNA, the CDR3 is TGTGCCATTCAACCGGGACAGGGGACTGAAGCTTTCTTT.

This clonotype was found a few times. V gene TRBV11-2 combines with J gene TRBJ2-5; TRBD1 is a possible D gene (5 bases). Germline-derived CDR1 and CDR2 are SGHAT and FQNNGV. V was shortened by 8 bases and J by 1 base, with 14 bases between the two germline ends. CDR3 size: 14 residues. The CDR3 is CASSLQGRQETQYF. DNA for the CDR3: TGTGCCAGCTCACTTCAGGGTCGCCAAGAGACCCAGTACTTC.

This clonotype was recorded many times. The gene calls are TRBV12-3 or TRBV12-4 and TRBJ2-2; D not resolved. The CDR3 spans 15 residues. V was shortened by 3 bases and J by 5 bases, with 13 bases between the two germline ends. CDR3 sequence: CASSLNPGVTGELFF. The CDR3 coding sequence is TGTGCCAGCAGTTTGAATCCAGGCGTAACCGGGGAGCTGTTTTTT.

Regarding this clonotype: This may be a read error: a much more frequent sequence differs by one nucleotide. The CDR3 here is CATGGGDPGNTIYF. The CDR3, as DNA: TGTGCCACCGGAGGGGGAGACCCTGGAAACACCATATATTTT. The chain links TRBV10-3 to TRBJ1-3; D is possibly TRBD1 (6 bases). There are 14 residues in the CDR3. Trimming cost V 10 bases and J 2 bases, with 15 bases left between them. Germline CDR1 is ENHRY and CDR2 is SYGVKD.

This clonotype was seen repeatedly, ten times or more. The chain couples TRBV19 to TRBJ1-3; D is unclear. Germline CDR1 reads LNHDA; CDR2 reads SQIVND (reference sequence). V lost 5 bases and J lost 0, with 5 bases in between. The CDR3 consists of 13 residues. In DNA, the CDR3 is TGTGCCAGTAGTCCGCCCTCTGGAAACACCATATATTTT. This translates into CASSPPSGNTIYF.

The gene calls are TRBV29-1 and TRBJ2-5; weak D call: TRBD2 (6 bases). Trimming left V 2 bases short and J 11 bases short, with 24 bases between. The CDR3 covers 15 residues. Germline assignment: CDR1 SQVTM and CDR2 ANQGSEA. The CDR3 spells CSVEKLATSTDTQYF. The CDR3 nucleotides are TGCAGCGTTGAAAAGCTAGCCACTAGCACAGATACGCAGTACTTC.

V gene TRBV7-9 combines with J gene TRBJ2-7; D gene uncertain. CDR3 size: 14 residues. V dropped 5 bases and J dropped 1 base, with 12 bases sitting between them. Germline V gene data show CDR1 as SEHNR and CDR2 as FQNEAQ (reference sequence). The CDR3 bases are TGTGCCAGCAGCCCAGCGATGAGATCCTACGAGCAGTACTTC. Translated: CASSPAMRSYEQYF.

This clonotype was detected ten times or more. This chain links TRBV19 with TRBJ2-7; D is unresolved. Germline V gene lookup returns CDR1 LNHDA and CDR2 SQIVND (reference sequence). The CDR3 consists of 13 residues. With 2 bases removed from V and 6 bases from J, the gap between germline ends came to 11 bases. The CDR3, as DNA: TGTGCCAGTAGTATAAGTTGGTCCGGCGAGCAGTACTTC. This codes for CASSISWSGEQYF.

This clonotype was detected only once. The chain recombines TRBV7-2 with TRBJ2-7; TRBD1 matches 11 bases. This CDR3 has 15 residues. The V and J ends lost 5 bases and 4 bases, in that order; junction bases with no gene match: 7. Germline CDR1 reads SGHTA; CDR2 reads FQGNSA. DNA for the CDR3: TGTGCCAGCAGCCCGAGGACAGGGGGCATTTACGAGCAGTACTTC. This gives the protein CASSPRTGGIYEQYF.

The V gene is TRBV25-1, the J gene TRBJ2-6; a weak D match, TRBD1 (6 bases). Germline values: CDR1 MGHDK, CDR2 SYGVNS. V lost 5 bases and J 0 bases, leaving 17 bases between the germline ends. CDR3 length equals 18 residues. In DNA form, the CDR3 reads TGTGCCAGCAGTTTTTCGGGACACTCTAGCTCTGGGGCCAACGTCCTGACTTTC. This translates into CASSFSGHSSSGANVLTF.

The CDR3: CASSLLTGFQPQHF. The DNA for the CDR3 is TGTGCCAGCAGTTTACTCACAGGGTTTCAGCCCCAGCATTTT. The V call is TRBV2, the J call TRBJ1-5; perhaps TRBD1 as D (6 bases). The V gene lost 5 bases and the J gene lost 6 bases, with 14 bases spanning the gap. The CDR3 is made up of 14 amino acids. Germline CDR1 and CDR2: SNHLY and FYNNEI.

The V and J genes are TRBV6-5 and TRBJ2-3; 9 nucleotides match TRBD2. V trimming: 4 bases; J trimming: 6 bases; junction bases outside the gene matches: 5. CDR1 is MNHEY and CDR2 is SVGAGI in the germline V gene. CDR3 length equals 14 residues. Written as DNA, the CDR3 is TGTGCCAGCAGTTTTAGCGGGAGTTTTGATACGCAGTATTTT. Translated, it gives CASSFSGSFDTQYF.

In this sample, this clonotype turned up many times. V and J are TRBV10-3 and TRBJ1-5; 9 bases align to TRBD1. From germline, CDR1 is ENHRY and CDR2 SYGVKD. The CDR3 sequence is 16 residues long. The trim removed 3 bases at V and 4 bases at J, leaving 7 bases unmatched. The CDR3 loop reads CAISETLTGGNQPQHF. DNA of the CDR3: TGTGCCATCAGTGAAACCTTGACAGGGGGGAATCAGCCCCAGCATTTT.

This clonotype was recorded a few times. The chain is built from TRBV29-1 and TRBJ2-2, with 8 bases that match TRBD2. The germline V gene encodes CDR1 SQVTM and CDR2 ANQGSEA. This CDR3 has 13 residues. With 5 bases clipped from V and 6 bases from J, the junction kept 5 bases outside the gene matches. The CDR3 nucleotides read TGCAGCGTTCTCAGGACTAGCCCCGGGGAGCTGTTTTTT. This encodes CSVLRTSPGELFF.

This clonotype was picked up many times. The chain joins TRBV7-9 to TRBJ1-2; unclear D gene. The CDR3 loop spans 15 amino acids. The germline gives CDR1 SEHNR, CDR2 FQNEAQ (reference sequence). Trimming pared 3 bases from V and 3 bases from J, leaving 14 bases between. The CDR3 nucleotides read TGTGCCAGCAGCTTTAGCCTGCGGCTGGACTATGGCTACACCTTC. This encodes CASSFSLRLDYGYTF.

The CDR3 loop is CAISEGQGYEKLFF. The DNA of the CDR3 is TGTGCCATCAGTGAGGGACAGGGGTATGAAAAACTGTTTTTT. V and J are TRBV10-3 and TRBJ1-4; 9 nucleotides line up with TRBD1. The CDR3 extends over 14 amino acids. Germline lookup yields CDR1 ENHRY and CDR2 SYGVKD. Unmatched junction bases numbered 1, after V lost 2 bases and J lost 6 bases.